The T cell receptor (beta chain) described here comes from a study of early T cells in non-severe SARS-CoV-2 infection (dated by TCRdb to about 2021). Study-level background: Bulk RNA from unsorted whole blood was used for TCR sequencing, so alpha and beta chains could not be paired. Study-level results and caveats: VDJdb matching was skewed toward anti-spike CD8 responses, so virus-specific expansions were likely underestimated and private and CD4 specificities were missed.

As regards this clonotype: What this receptor recognizes is not known. No clone much larger than this one lies a single base away; base qualities are absent.

This was a case-control study nested in a cohort of healthcare workers in London, UK, who had nasopharyngeal swab PCR tests and blood samples taken every week. Healthcare workers were enrolled in the week of the UK lockdown, from 23 to 31 March 2020, and were followed every week for up to roughly 15 weeks. The library was produced with 5' RACE. The data were produced on a NextSeq 500. The TCR library protocol attached unique molecular identifiers to individual cDNA molecules to correct for sequencing error and PCR bias. Both TCR alpha and beta chains were sequenced, and tight co-correlation was observed between alpha and beta sequence abundances in each sample. Concerning the study's data processing: Decombinator V4 was used to perform V gene, J gene and CDR3 annotation of TCR sequences. TCRs were defined as expanded if a significant change between any two time points was detected under a Poisson model with p below 0.0001. TCR abundances were normalised to the total number of TCRs sequenced in each sample and reported as counts per million. TRAV1-2 paired with TRAJ12, TRAJ20 or TRAJ33 defined MAIT TCRs, while TRAV10 paired with TRAJ18 defined iNKT TCRs. VDJdb, accessed 1 November 2021, was searched for CMV, EBV and SARS-CoV-2 annotated TCRs, with TCRs annotated for multiple antigens excluded. The public reads were quality trimmed at Q25 with fastp and then assembled into clones with MiXCR by TCRdb, keeping productive beta chains. Entries that share a CDR3 protein sequence are merged under the most common genes and DNA. The V and J calls reflect TCRdb's pipeline rather than the authors' work. This sample holds 65,000 to 85,000 distinct CDR3 sequences; over 10% were observed only once. Of the sample, less than 1.5% is held by the ten largest clones.

CDR1 SGHKS and CDR2 YYEKEE are derived from the germline V gene (reference sequence). The CDR3 numbers 12 residues from cysteine through phenylalanine. The retained sequence is limited to the CDR3, 36 bases, with the frame set at the first base. V loses 0 bases of germline sequence and J loses 4 bases, and the interval between the two ends is 4 bases. The sequenced material came from whole blood. This clonotype was obtained from an adult who was a healthcare worker with PCR-confirmed SARS-CoV-2 infection or an uninfected control (not recorded which). The receptor chain draws on TRBV5-5 and TRBJ1-1; the D segment cannot be called with confidence. The CDR3 in this case is CASSLDGTEAFF. The DNA sequence is given as TGTGCCAGCAGCTTGGACGGCACTGAAGCTTTCTTT.